The 18 T cell receptor beta chains listed next were all sequenced from one sample in a study of CD8 T cells in Susac syndrome. Roughly 0.45 to 1 ug RNA was reverse transcribed with random hexamers. Each CDR3 protein gets one entry after TCRdb re-called the immunoSEQ multiplex PCR reads with MiXCR. The sample consists of about 70,000 distinct CDR3 sequences, 96% of them appearing once. Sequenced input: CD4+ T cells from PBMCs. The receptors here all came from a human donor with multiple sclerosis.

The V gene is TRBV12-3 or TRBV12-4, the J gene TRBJ2-5; 12 positions agree with TRBD2. Losses at the gene ends were 6 bases for V and 2 bases for J; bases not matched to a gene: 4. The CDR3 consists of 15 residues. This CDR3 is CASSRTSGEQETQYF. In DNA, the CDR3 is TGTGCCAGCAGCCGGACTAGCGGGGAGCAAGAGACCCAGTACTTC.

V gene TRBV5-1 combines with J gene TRBJ2-7, with D unclear. V dropped 1 base and J dropped 3 bases, with 14 bases sitting between them. This CDR3 comprises 15 residues. Germline assignment: CDR1 SGHRS and CDR2 YFSETQ. The CDR3 loop is CASSLLTQPLYEQYF. CDR3 coding DNA: TGCGCCAGCAGCTTGTTGACCCAGCCACTCTACGAGCAGTACTTC.

The CDR3 region is CASSSPRDSSYNEQFF. For the CDR3, the DNA is TGTGCCAGCAGCTCCCCCCGGGACAGCTCCTACAATGAGCAGTTCTTC. The chain joins TRBV13 to TRBJ2-1; TRBD1 matches 7 bases. The CDR3 has 16 residues. V lost 4 bases, J lost 0 bases, and 6 bases stayed unmatched. Germline V CDR1 and CDR2: PRHDT, FYEKMQ (reference sequence).

The chain uses TRBV11-3 and TRBJ1-1; 7 bases are a match to TRBD1. The CDR3 is 13 amino acids. V lost 5 bases to trimming and J lost 4 bases; unmatched junction nucleotides: 4. In germline, CDR1 is SGHNT, CDR2 YENEEA. The CDR3 DNA reads TGTGCCAGCAGCCCAGGGGGGGGCACTGAAGCTTTCTTT. Amino acid sequence: CASSPGGGTEAFF.

V usage is TRBV7-9 and J usage is TRBJ2-7, with TRBD1 matching 11 bases. The CDR3 runs 15 residues. CDR1 is SEHNR, CDR2 FQNEAQ, per germline (reference sequence). J gave up 3 bases and V 5 bases, and 6 bases lay outside the gene matches. The DNA for the CDR3 is TGTGCCAGCAGCCTAACAGGGACAGGGGGCTACGAGCAGTACTTC. Encoded protein: CASSLTGTGGYEQYF.

V usage is TRBV7-2 and J usage is TRBJ2-5, with unresolved D. This CDR3 has 13 amino acids. V dropped 4 bases and J dropped 1 base, with 7 bases sitting between them. CDR1 is SGHTA, CDR2 FQGNSA, per germline. Written as DNA, the CDR3 is TGTGCCAGCAGCTCTGTAGGCCAAGAGACCCAGTACTTC. This sequence encodes CASSSVGQETQYF.

The V and J genes are TRBV6-1 and TRBJ2-3, with 10 bases lining up with TRBD2. The CDR3 runs 14 residues. Looked up from germline, CDR1 is MNHNS and CDR2 is SASEGT. The V and J ends lost 6 bases and 0 bases, in that order; junction bases with no gene match: 0. The DNA for the CDR3 is TGTGCCAGCAGAGCGGGGGGGAGCACAGATACGCAGTATTTT. Encoded protein: CASRAGGSTDTQYF.

Here the CDR3 DNA reads TGCGCCAGCAGCCCCGGCGCGGGGACAGGGGGTCCTTACGAGCAGTACTTC. Its protein product is CASSPGAGTGGPYEQYF. V and J are TRBV5-1 and TRBJ2-7; 11 nucleotides match TRBD1. This CDR3 has 17 residues. The V gene end was trimmed by 4 bases and the J gene end by 4 bases; junction bases not matched to a gene: 13. CDR1 is SGHRS and CDR2 is YFSETQ in the germline V gene. Together with reference TRBV5-1 and TRBJ2-7, the CDR3 gives the full variable domain: KAGVTQTPRYLIKTRGQQVTLSCSPISGHRSVSWYQQTPGQGLQFLFEYFSETQRNKGNFPGRFSGRQFSNSRSEMNVSTLELGDSALYLCASSPGAGTGGPYEQYFGPGTRLTVT.

The chain is built from TRBV10-3 and TRBJ1-5; 8 nucleotides align to TRBD1. This CDR3 has 15 residues. V shed 6 bases, J shed 1 base, and the junction held 5 bases outside the gene matches. Germline V gives CDR1 ENHRY, CDR2 SYGVKD. The CDR3 loop reads CAISQDRASNQPQHF. The CDR3 DNA follows: TGTGCCATCAGCCAGGACAGGGCAAGCAATCAGCCCCAGCATTTT.

CDR3 region: CSARWPATSTDTQYF. In DNA, the CDR3 is TGCAGTGCTAGGTGGCCCGCGACCAGCACAGATACGCAGTATTTT. The chain uses TRBV20-1 and TRBJ2-3; the D is unclear. The V end was cut by 3 bases, the J end by 0 bases, with 13 bases between. The CDR3 is 15 amino acids. CDR1 is DFQATT, CDR2 SNEGSKA, per germline (reference sequence).

This clonotype has a single count. V gene TRBV6-5 combines with J gene TRBJ1-5; possibly TRBD1 for D (6 bases). Germline-derived CDR1 and CDR2 are MNHEY and SVGAGI. Trimming took off 9 bases at V and 6 bases at J, with 15 bases between the two ends. This CDR3 is 13 amino acids long. CDR3 bases: TGTGCCAGTCGAGGGGGAATTGGTCAGCCCCAGCATTTT. Amino acids: CASRGGIGQPQHF.

This chain connects TRBV5-6 to TRBJ2-3; 9 nucleotides agree with TRBD1. The V gene's germline CDR1 is SGHDT and CDR2 YYEEEE. This CDR3 comprises 15 residues. The trim removed 4 bases at V and 2 bases at J, leaving 5 bases unmatched. CDR3 bases: TGTGCCAGCAGCAAGGACAGGGGATCCACAGATACGCAGTATTTT. Amino acid sequence: CASSKDRGSTDTQYF.

This clonotype was found a few times. This rearrangement joins TRBV7-2 to TRBJ1-1; D gene ambiguous. CDR1 is SGHTA, CDR2 FQGNSA, per germline. V shed 2 bases and J shed 1 base, with 5 bases lying between them. The CDR3 is 13 amino acids. CDR3 bases: TGTGCCAGCAGCTTACGGGCGAACACTGAAGCTTTCTTT. Encoded protein: CASSLRANTEAFF. Together with reference TRBV7-2 and TRBJ1-1, the CDR3 gives the full variable domain: GAGVSQSPSNKVTEKGKDVELRCDPISGHTALYWYRQSLGQGLEFLIYFQGNSAPDKSGLPSDRFSAERTGGSVSTLTIQRTQQEDSAVYLCASSLRANTEAFFGQGTRLTVV.

The chain uses TRBV5-1 and TRBJ2-6; 7 nucleotides line up with TRBD1. The V gene end was trimmed by 0 bases and the J gene end by 2 bases; junction bases not matched to a gene: 14. The CDR3 sequence is 20 residues long. The germline gives CDR1 SGHRS, CDR2 YFSETQ. CDR3 bases: TGCGCCAGCAGCTTGGAGGGGAACAGGGGCCAACTGACTGGGGCCAACGTCCTGACTTTC. Residues: CASSLEGNRGQLTGANVLTF.

J is TRBJ2-1 and V is TRBV14, with 8 nucleotides matching TRBD1. CDR1 is SGHDN, CDR2 FVKESK, per germline. The CDR3 covers 14 residues. Trimming removed 4 bases from V and 8 bases from J; junction bases left unmatched: 7. The CDR3 is CASSRGTGRDEQFF. In DNA, the CDR3 is TGTGCCAGCAGCCGAGGGACAGGCCGCGATGAGCAGTTCTTC. The entire variable domain, with the rest obtained from reference TRBV14 and TRBJ2-1, is as follows: EAGVTQFPSHSVIEKGQTVTLRCDPISGHDNLYWYRRVMGKEIKFLLHFVKESKQDESGMPNNRFLAERTGGTYSTLKVQPAELEDSGVYFCASSRGTGRDEQFFGPGTRLTVL.

The chain carries TRBV6-1 and TRBJ2-1; tentative D call: TRBD1 (6 bases). The germline gives CDR1 MNHNS, CDR2 SASEGT. The V end was cut by 5 bases, the J end by 9 bases, with 14 bases between. The CDR3 consists of 13 residues. The CDR3 DNA is TGTGCCAGCAGTCTCGACAGCAGGGGTGAGCAGTTCTTC. Its protein is CASSLDSRGEQFF.

This clonotype was seen a few times. The rearrangement joins TRBV6-5 to TRBJ2-2; the D is unclear. CDR1 and CDR2 from the germline V gene are MNHEY and SVGAGI. Trimming cost V 7 bases and J 0 bases, with 12 bases left between them. The CDR3 is 15 residues long. The CDR3 nucleotides read TGTGCCAGCATTTGGCAGGCCGCGAACACCGGGGAGCTGTTTTTT. Translating it yields CASIWQAANTGELFF.

This clonotype was counted once. This chain uses TRBV18 with TRBJ2-3, with no clear D. The CDR3 is 17 residues long. V was clipped by 0 bases and J by 1 base, with 14 bases between them. Germline values: CDR1 KGHSH, CDR2 LQKENI. In nucleotides, the CDR3 is TGTGCCAGCTCACCACCCGGGCCACCCCAGGGCACAGATACGCAGTATTTT. This codes for CASSPPGPPQGTDTQYF.